What follows describes a single T cell receptor (beta chain). This entry comes from a study of blood T cell repertoires in COVID-19. Study details: Collection of acute and convalescent COVID-19 samples took place in the United States, Italy and Spain. T cells, B-cell-depleted T cells, or PBMCs supplied cDNA or gDNA.

V was clipped by 1 base and J by 2 bases; unmatched bases: 2. Germline assignment: CDR1 LNHNV and CDR2 YYDKDF (reference sequence). There are 15 residues in the CDR3. Original analysis: Estimated nucleated cell counts came from reference gene primer amplification. Libraries were prepared by immunoSEQ multiplex PCR; TCRdb keeps only in-frame clonotypes and omits some of them. V and J calls and clone size are as listed in that table; D and trimming were resolved from the DNA. The sample has around 140,000 clones, roughly 89% seen once; the top ten hold around 18%. V and J are TRBV15 and TRBJ2-7; 10 bases agree with TRBD1. Sample: peripheral blood. This clonotype was sampled from a man aged 45-65 years with active or convalescent COVID-19. CDR3: CATSRGGQGTYEQYF. The DNA for the CDR3 is TGTGCCACCAGCAGAGGGGGACAGGGGACCTACGAGCAGTACTTC.